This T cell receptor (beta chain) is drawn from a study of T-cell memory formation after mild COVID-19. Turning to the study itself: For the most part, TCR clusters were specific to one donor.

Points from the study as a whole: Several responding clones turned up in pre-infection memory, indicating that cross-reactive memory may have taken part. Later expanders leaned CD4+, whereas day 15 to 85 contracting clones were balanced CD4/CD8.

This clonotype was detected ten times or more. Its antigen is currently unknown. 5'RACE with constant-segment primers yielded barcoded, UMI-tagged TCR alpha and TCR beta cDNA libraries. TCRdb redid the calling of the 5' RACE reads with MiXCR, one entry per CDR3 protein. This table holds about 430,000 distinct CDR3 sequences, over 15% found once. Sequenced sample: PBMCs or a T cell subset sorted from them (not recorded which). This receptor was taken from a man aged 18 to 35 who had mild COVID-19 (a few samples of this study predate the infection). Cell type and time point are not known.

CDR3 protein: CASSPQALRVTEALHF. The CDR3 DNA follows: TGTGCCAGCAGCCCTCAGGCCTTAAGGGTAACGGAGGCCCTCCACTTT. The V gene is TRBV11-2, the J gene TRBJ1-6; D is unresolved. The CDR3 contains 16 residues. V dropped 5 bases and J dropped 14 bases, with 25 bases sitting between them. Germline V gives CDR1 SGHAT, CDR2 FQNNGV.